Each of the 30 T cell receptor beta chains below was sequenced from the same sample in a study of neurological immune-mediated disorders. Using its own MiXCR run on the 5' RACE reads, TCRdb lists one record per CDR3 protein. The data contain around 13,000 distinct CDR3 sequences, 10% of them singletons. Sequenced input: PBMCs. Receptor source: a woman in her thirties or forties in good health.

The chain links TRBV6-1 to TRBJ2-7; D uncertain. Trimming shortened V by 1 base and J by 4 bases, and 8 bases separated the two germline ends. The CDR3 spans 13 residues. Germline V gene sequence: CDR1 MNHNS, CDR2 SASEGT. The CDR3 DNA sequence: TGTGCCAGCAGTGAAGGGTACCTATACGAGCAGTACTTC. Residues: CASSEGYLYEQYF.

This clonotype was counted ten times or more. This chain uses TRBV9 with TRBJ1-5, with D perhaps matching TRBD1 (5 bases). This CDR3 region has 15 residues. The V end was cut by 3 bases, the J end by 4 bases, with 14 bases between. The V gene's germline CDR1 is SGDLS and CDR2 YYNGEE. The CDR3 protein is CASSAGGGGNQPQHF. For the CDR3, the DNA is TGTGCCAGCAGCGCGGGGGGGGGAGGTAATCAGCCCCAGCATTTT.

This clonotype is medium-sized (0.01 to 0.1%) within its sample. V and J are TRBV5-5 and TRBJ1-2; D gene ambiguous. V was cut by 1 base and J by 1 base, with 11 bases left in between. This CDR3 has 15 amino acids. In germline, CDR1 is SGHKS, CDR2 YYEKEE (reference sequence). The DNA for the CDR3 is TGTGCCAGCAGCTTGAGACAAGAAGATAACTATGGCTACACCTTC. Translation gives CASSLRQEDNYGYTF. Based on the CDR3 plus reference TRBV5-5 and TRBJ1-2, the full variable domain is DAGVTQSPTHLIKTRGQQVTLRCSPISGHKSVSWYQQVLGQGPQFIFQYYEKEERGRGNFPDRFSARQFPNYSSELNVNALLLGDSALYLCASSLRQEDNYGYTFGSGTRLTVV.

There are many counts of this clonotype. The chain uses TRBV10-3 and TRBJ2-3; no firm D call. CDR1 is ENHRY and CDR2 is SYGVKD in the germline V gene. Trimming took 10 bases from V and 6 from J, leaving 20 bases between them. This CDR3 contains 14 residues. This CDR3 is CATGRRESSDTQYF. The DNA for the CDR3 is TGTGCCACCGGACGTAGGGAATCGTCGGATACGCAGTATTTT.

This clonotype was counted ten times or more. The chain has TRBV2 and TRBJ2-3, with D possibly matching TRBD2 (5 bases). The CDR3 length is 14 residues. Trimming shortened V by 1 base and J by 5 bases, and 10 bases separated the two germline ends. Germline CDR1 SNHLY, CDR2 FYNNEI. CDR3 sequence (DNA): TGTGCCAGCAGTGAAGGACGGGAATTAGATACGCAGTATTTT. This encodes CASSEGRELDTQYF.

This clonotype was recorded at least ten times. V and J are TRBV5-5 and TRBJ1-3; 9 positions match TRBD1. Germline lookup yields CDR1 SGHKS and CDR2 YYEKEE (reference sequence). The CDR3 sequence is 16 residues long. With 4 bases clipped from V and 2 bases from J, the junction kept 7 bases outside the gene matches. CDR3 in DNA: TGTGCCAGCAGCCTTCCGGGACAGGGCCCTGGAAACACCATATATTTT. Translated, it gives CASSLPGQGPGNTIYF.

This clonotype was recorded many times. The rearrangement joins TRBV5-1 to TRBJ2-3; weak D call: TRBD1 (6 bases). CDR1 is SGHRS, CDR2 YFSETQ, per germline. The CDR3 totals 15 residues. V was cut by 4 bases and J by 2 bases, with 14 bases left in between. In nucleotides, the CDR3 is TGCGCCAGCAGCCCGGGACATCCAACCACAGATACGCAGTATTTT. This codes for CASSPGHPTTDTQYF.

This clonotype occurred many times. The chain recombines TRBV27 with TRBJ2-6; tentatively, D is TRBD1 (6 bases). The CDR3 totals 15 residues. Germline CDR1 and CDR2: MNHEY and SMNVEV (reference sequence). Trimming removed 6 bases from V and 2 bases from J, with 11 bases in between. The CDR3 coding sequence is TGTGCCAGCAGCCAACAGGGAACTGGGGCCAACGTCCTGACTTTC. Its protein product is CASSQQGTGANVLTF.

This clonotype was recorded at least ten times. V usage is TRBV5-1 and J usage is TRBJ2-2; D may be TRBD2 (5 bases). The CDR3 contains 12 residues. V was pared by 5 bases and J by 6 bases, with 8 bases between. CDR1 is SGHRS, CDR2 YFSETQ, per germline. CDR3 nucleotides: TGCGCCAGCAGGCCCGGGGCCGGGGAGCTGTTTTTT. Its protein is CASRPGAGELFF.

This clonotype was recorded at least ten times. The chain recombines TRBV7-2 with TRBJ2-5; weak D call: TRBD2 (5 bases). The V end lost 5 bases, the J end lost 5 bases, and 9 bases lay between the germline ends. Germline values: CDR1 SGHTA, CDR2 FQGNSA. The CDR3 has 12 residues. This chain's CDR3 is CASSRRGETQYF. CDR3 nucleotides: TGTGCCAGCAGCCGTCGAGGGGAGACCCAGTACTTC.

The V and J genes are TRBV20-1 and TRBJ1-1; 9 bases map to TRBD1. V was pared by 5 bases and J by 11 bases, with 6 bases of the junction left unmatched. Germline V lookup: CDR1 DFQATT, CDR2 SNEGSKA (reference sequence). The CDR3 is 11 residues long. The CDR3 region is CSAQRDRDAFF. Here the CDR3 DNA reads TGCAGTGCTCAACGGGACAGGGATGCTTTCTTT.

This clonotype has at least ten counts. This chain connects TRBV14 to TRBJ1-1; no clear D. The CDR3 is made up of 16 amino acids. Per germline, CDR1 SGHDN and CDR2 FVKESK. Trimming removed 4 bases from V and 1 base from J, with 16 bases in between. Here the CDR3 reads CASSPDSGRGNTEAFF. The CDR3 region has the DNA TGTGCCAGCAGCCCCGACTCAGGCCGGGGGAACACTGAAGCTTTCTTT.

Ten or more counts support this clonotype. The chain uses TRBV7-8 and TRBJ1-1; D is unresolved. V was pared by 5 bases and J by 1 base, with 14 bases between. Germline V lookup: CDR1 SGHVS, CDR2 FQNEAQ. The CDR3 totals 15 residues. This chain's CDR3 is CASSPPTQWNTEAFF. The CDR3 region has the DNA TGTGCCAGCAGCCCTCCAACCCAGTGGAACACTGAAGCTTTCTTT. Using reference TRBV7-8 and TRBJ1-1 for the parts outside the CDR3, the full variable domain is GAGVSQSPRYKVAKRGQDVALRCDPISGHVSLFWYQQALGQGPEFLTYFQNEAQLDKSGLPSDRFFAERPEGSVSTLKIQRTQQEDSAVYLCASSPPTQWNTEAFFGQGTRLTVV.

The CDR3 DNA follows: TGCGCCAGCGGAGGTACAGGGGAGAACTATGGCTACACCTTC. Translating gives CASGGTGENYGYTF. The chain combines TRBV5-1 with TRBJ1-2; 7 bases fit TRBD1. The CDR3 covers 14 residues. The germline V gene has CDR1 SGHRS and CDR2 YFSETQ. V lost 7 bases, J lost 2 bases, and 8 bases stayed unmatched.

The chain has TRBV9 and TRBJ1-1; D not resolved. The V gene lost 4 bases and the J gene lost 1 base, with 8 bases spanning the gap. The CDR3 extends over 13 amino acids. Germline values: CDR1 SGDLS, CDR2 YYNGEE. The CDR3 bases are TGTGCCAGCAGCCCCGAGGGGAACACTGAAGCTTTCTTT. Translation: CASSPEGNTEAFF.

The table lists this clonotype with many counts. The chain combines TRBV7-2 with TRBJ2-7; weak D call: TRBD1 (6 bases). The CDR3 has 11 residues. Germline V gene lookup returns CDR1 SGHTA and CDR2 FQGNSA. V was shortened by 5 bases and J by 8 bases, with 10 bases between the two germline ends. CDR3: CASSARDKQYF. The CDR3 bases are TGTGCCAGCAGCGCCCGGGACAAGCAGTACTTC.

For this clonotype: A clone one base away is much larger, so this may be a read error. The chain is built from TRBV2 and TRBJ1-5, with TRBD1 matching over 8 bases. Germline CDR1 SNHLY, CDR2 FYNNEI. The CDR3 contains 14 residues. V was clipped by 5 bases and J by 2 bases; unmatched bases: 2. CDR3 amino acids: CASSNRGGNQPQHF. In DNA, the CDR3 is TGTGCCAGCAGTAACAGGGGGGGCAATCAGCCCCAGCATTTT.

This clonotype is categorized as medium-sized (0.01 to 0.1%). The V gene is TRBV5-1, the J gene TRBJ1-1, with D maybe TRBD1 (5 bases). This CDR3 region has 15 residues. V lost 0 bases, J lost 2 bases, and 11 bases lay in between. Germline loops: CDR1 SGHRS, CDR2 YFSETQ. CDR3 loop: CASSLELGRNTEAFF. The CDR3 coding sequence is TGCGCCAGCAGCTTGGAGCTGGGACGAAACACTGAAGCTTTCTTT.

This clonotype was observed at least ten times. The chain links TRBV5-1 to TRBJ2-2; 7 nucleotides align to TRBD2. This CDR3 has 17 amino acids. The V and J ends lost 4 bases and 1 base, in that order; junction bases with no gene match: 10. The V gene's germline CDR1 is SGHRS and CDR2 YFSETQ. The CDR3 DNA reads as TGCGCCAGCAGCCGGACCCCTGGCGGGGGGAACACCGGGGAGCTGTTTTTT. Translation gives CASSRTPGGGNTGELFF. Full variable domain (outside the CDR3, taken from reference TRBV5-1 and TRBJ2-2): KAGVTQTPRYLIKTRGQQVTLSCSPISGHRSVSWYQQTPGQGLQFLFEYFSETQRNKGNFPGRFSGRQFSNSRSEMNVSTLELGDSALYLCASSRTPGGGNTGELFFGEGSRLTVL.

This clonotype has ten or more counts. The chain employs TRBV9 and TRBJ2-5, with 7 bases matching TRBD2. Germline V gives CDR1 SGDLS, CDR2 YYNGEE. V lost 3 bases to trimming and J lost 2 bases; unmatched junction nucleotides: 4. CDR3 size: 14 residues. The DNA of the CDR3 is TGTGCCAGCAGCGCCGGGGGGATACAAGAGACCCAGTACTTC. Amino acid sequence: CASSAGGIQETQYF. Full variable domain (rest looked up from reference TRBV9 and TRBJ2-5): DSGVTQTPKHLITATGQRVTLRCSPRSGDLSVYWYQQSLDQGLQFLIQYYNGEERAKGNILERFSAQQFPDLHSELNLSSLELGDSALYFCASSAGGIQETQYFGPGTRLLVL.

This clonotype was seen repeatedly, ten times or more. The gene calls are TRBV6-1 and TRBJ2-3; 7 nucleotides agree with TRBD2. The ends lost 5 bases at V and 9 bases at J; junction bases unmatched: 5. This CDR3 is built from 12 residues. Germline V gene data show CDR1 as MNHNS and CDR2 as SASEGT. The CDR3: CASSQERGTQYF. The CDR3 bases are TGTGCCAGCAGTCAAGAGCGGGGCACGCAGTATTTT.

This clonotype was detected many times. The V call is TRBV20-1, the J call TRBJ1-6, with D uncertain. CDR1 and CDR2 (germline): DFQATT, SNEGSKA (reference sequence). V gave up 5 bases and J gave up 13 bases, with 6 bases separating them. This CDR3 is 9 amino acids long. CDR3 bases: TGCAGTGCTTCCTCGCCCCTCCACTTT. Amino acid sequence: CSASSPLHF.

The CDR3 bases are TGCAGCGTTGAAGGGGCCCAAGAGACCCAGTACTTC. It specifies CSVEGAQETQYF. This chain connects TRBV29-1 to TRBJ2-5; D is ambiguous. V was clipped by 1 base and J by 1 base, with 4 bases between them. CDR3 length: 12 amino acids. In germline, CDR1 is SQVTM, CDR2 ANQGSEA.

This clonotype was counted ten times or more. The CDR3 loop is CASRNRGGADTQYF. In DNA, the CDR3 is TGTGCCAGTAGGAACCGGGGCGGGGCAGATACGCAGTATTTT. This rearrangement joins TRBV19 to TRBJ2-3, with TRBD2 as a possible D gene (6 bases). Per the germline V gene, CDR1 is LNHDA and CDR2 is SQIVND (reference sequence). Trimming took off 6 bases at V and 4 bases at J, with 14 bases between the two ends. This CDR3 has 14 amino acids.

This clonotype has a count of ten or more. This chain connects TRBV5-1 to TRBJ1-2; possibly TRBD1 for D (5 bases). The V gene's germline CDR1 is SGHRS and CDR2 YFSETQ. With 5 bases removed from V and 0 bases from J, the gap between germline ends came to 5 bases. This CDR3 is 12 amino acids long. In DNA, the CDR3 is TGCGCCAGCAGAGGGGCTAACTATGGCTACACCTTC. It is translated as CASRGANYGYTF. Full variable domain (rest looked up from reference TRBV5-1 and TRBJ1-2): KAGVTQTPRYLIKTRGQQVTLSCSPISGHRSVSWYQQTPGQGLQFLFEYFSETQRNKGNFPGRFSGRQFSNSRSEMNVSTLELGDSALYLCASRGANYGYTFGSGTRLTVV.

There are a few counts of this clonotype. The chain employs TRBV18 and TRBJ2-7; 9 bases agree with TRBD2. V shed 6 bases, J shed 5 bases, and the junction held 5 bases outside the gene matches. The CDR3 totals 13 residues. Germline V gene data show CDR1 as KGHSH and CDR2 as LQKENI. CDR3 in DNA: TGTGCCAGCTCGGGGACTAGCATCCACGAGCAGTACTTC. The encoded protein is CASSGTSIHEQYF.

This clonotype has a count of ten or more. This chain connects TRBV14 to TRBJ2-7; 8 nucleotides line up with TRBD1. In germline, CDR1 is SGHDN, CDR2 FVKESK. V was clipped by 4 bases and J by 2 bases; unmatched bases: 4. The CDR3 contains 14 residues. The CDR3 protein is CASSLTGEAYEQYF. CDR3 nucleotide sequence: TGTGCCAGCAGCCTGACAGGGGAGGCCTACGAGCAGTACTTC.

This clonotype has at least ten counts. This chain uses TRBV5-1 with TRBJ2-2, with D tentatively TRBD2 (5 bases). The V gene's germline CDR1 is SGHRS and CDR2 YFSETQ. The V end was cut by 7 bases, the J end by 5 bases, with 18 bases between. The CDR3 sequence is 15 residues long. CDR3 DNA: TGCGCCAGCCGAGAGGGTAGCTTAAGAACCGGGGAGCTGTTTTTT. Amino acid sequence: CASREGSLRTGELFF.

This clonotype was counted at least ten times. A read error may produce the germline difference seen at one junction end. The chain links TRBV5-1 to TRBJ2-3, with 7 bases identical to TRBD1. The CDR3 contains 12 residues. Germline values: CDR1 SGHRS, CDR2 YFSETQ. Here the CDR3 DNA reads TGCGCCAGCAGCTTGTGGACAGGTACGCAGTATTTT. Translation: CASSLWTGTQYF.

This clonotype has a count of ten or more. V and J are TRBV4-1 and TRBJ2-1, with D perhaps TRBD1 (5 bases). The CDR3 sequence is 14 residues long. Germline V gene data show CDR1 as MGHRA and CDR2 as YSYEKL. The germline V and J ends were trimmed by 3 bases and 4 bases, with 10 bases remaining between them. CDR3 coding DNA: TGCGCCAGCAGCCAGAGCCCAGGGTACAATGAGCAGTTCTTC. Residues: CASSQSPGYNEQFF.